Listed below are T cell receptor beta chains from one sample, sequenced in a study of blood T cells in healthy people across ages. A single record per CDR3 protein comes from TCRdb applying MiXCR to the 5' RACE reads. The data contain hundreds of thousands of distinct CDR3 sequences, approximately 50% of them seen just once; the ten biggest clones take up around 37%. The sequenced sample consisted of blood. These receptors were collected from a man between 60 and 75 years old in good health. Each CDR3 is given with its conserved first and last residue. D genes are given only for firm matches. The size field is filled for only some rows; it gives once, few, many or a size class.

v_gene: TRBV20-1; len: 13; j_gene: TRBJ2-1; d_gene: .; abundance: .; CDR3aa: CSAGGGSYNEQFF; CDR3nt: TGCAGTGCAGGAGGGGGCTCCTACAATGAGCAGTTCTTC
v_gene: TRBV27; len: 13; j_gene: TRBJ2-5; d_gene: .; abundance: .; CDR3aa: CASSRMGQETQYF; CDR3nt: TGTGCCAGCAGCCGTATGGGGCAGGAGACCCAGTACTTC
v_gene: TRBV3-1; len: 17; j_gene: TRBJ2-7; d_gene: TRBD2; abundance: .; CDR3aa: CASSQMGLAGHYYEQYF; CDR3nt: TGTGCCAGCAGCCAAATGGGACTAGCGGGTCACTACTACGAGCAGTACTTC
v_gene: TRBV20-1; len: 14; j_gene: TRBJ2-5; d_gene: TRBD2; abundance: few; CDR3aa: CSAKTSGGSETQYF; CDR3nt: TGCAGTGCTAAAACTAGCGGGGGGTCGGAGACCCAGTACTTC
v_gene: TRBV25-1; len: 13; j_gene: TRBJ2-3; d_gene: .; abundance: .; CDR3aa: CASSKTDTDTRYF; CDR3nt: TGTGCCAGCAGTAAAACAGATACAGATACGCGGTATTTT
v_gene: TRBV20-1; len: 11; j_gene: TRBJ2-5; d_gene: .; abundance: .; CDR3aa: CSSGPEETQYF; CDR3nt: TGCAGTTCCGGGCCCGAAGAGACCCAGTACTTC
v_gene: TRBV20-1; len: 13; j_gene: TRBJ2-3; d_gene: .; abundance: few; CDR3aa: CSAEDPGADTQYF; CDR3nt: TGCAGTGCTGAAGACCCGGGGGCAGATACGCAGTATTTT
v_gene: TRBV6-2/TRBV6-3; len: 14; j_gene: TRBJ1-2; d_gene: .; abundance: .; CDR3aa: CASSYSDGGYGYTF; CDR3nt: TGTGCCAGCAGTTACTCGGACGGAGGGTATGGCTACACCTTC
v_gene: TRBV20-1; len: 12; j_gene: TRBJ2-4; d_gene: .; abundance: .; CDR3aa: CSARAVPNIQYF; CDR3nt: TGCAGTGCTAGAGCCGTACCAAACATTCAGTACTTC
v_gene: TRBV2; len: 14; j_gene: TRBJ1-2; d_gene: TRBD1; abundance: .; CDR3aa: CASSEWGQNYGYTF; CDR3nt: TGTGCCAGCAGTGAATGGGGACAGAACTATGGCTACACCTTC
v_gene: TRBV28; len: 14; j_gene: TRBJ1-2; d_gene: TRBD1; abundance: .; CDR3aa: CASSSTGAGYGYTF; CDR3nt: TGTGCCAGCAGCTCGACAGGGGCCGGCTATGGCTACACCTTC
v_gene: TRBV2; len: 16; j_gene: TRBJ2-6; d_gene: TRBD1; abundance: .; CDR3aa: CASSDQTGVGANVLTF; CDR3nt: TGTGCCAGCAGTGACCAGACAGGGGTTGGGGCCAACGTCCTGACTTTC
v_gene: TRBV6-5; len: 14; j_gene: TRBJ2-7; d_gene: .; abundance: .; CDR3aa: CASSIGGHSYEQYF; CDR3nt: TGTGCCAGCAGCATCGGGGGTCACTCCTACGAGCAGTACTTC
v_gene: TRBV6-5; len: 14; j_gene: TRBJ2-1; d_gene: .; abundance: .; CDR3aa: CASSAGQLYNEQFF; CDR3nt: TGTGCCAGCAGTGCCGGGCAGTTATACAATGAGCAGTTCTTC
v_gene: TRBV9; len: 16; j_gene: TRBJ2-3; d_gene: .; abundance: .; CDR3aa: CASSFGGALYGDTQYF; CDR3nt: TGTGCCAGCAGCTTCGGAGGAGCCCTGTATGGAGATACGCAGTATTTT
v_gene: TRBV29-1; len: 14; j_gene: TRBJ2-1; d_gene: .; abundance: .; CDR3aa: CSVISTGGWYEQFF; CDR3nt: TGCAGCGTGATTTCGACAGGCGGCTGGTATGAGCAGTTCTTC
v_gene: TRBV5-1; len: 12; j_gene: TRBJ2-2; d_gene: .; abundance: .; CDR3aa: CASRPHTGELFF; CDR3nt: TGCGCCAGCAGACCGCACACCGGGGAGCTGTTTTTT
v_gene: TRBV6-1; len: 17; j_gene: TRBJ1-1; d_gene: TRBD1; abundance: .; CDR3aa: CASTRSFGTARNAEAFF; CDR3nt: TGTGCCAGCACCAGAAGTTTTGGGACAGCAAGGAACGCTGAAGCTTTCTTT
v_gene: TRBV4-1; len: 16; j_gene: TRBJ2-5; d_gene: TRBD1; abundance: .; CDR3aa: CASSQENRGAYETQYF; CDR3nt: TGCGCCAGCAGCCAAGAAAACAGGGGGGCTTATGAGACCCAGTACTTC
v_gene: TRBV15; len: 14; j_gene: TRBJ2-7; d_gene: .; abundance: .; CDR3aa: CATSREASGNEQYF; CDR3nt: TGTGCCACCAGCAGAGAAGCGTCGGGGAACGAGCAGTACTTC
v_gene: TRBV2; len: 14; j_gene: TRBJ2-1; d_gene: .; abundance: .; CDR3aa: CASNGHLSYNEQFF; CDR3nt: TGTGCCAGCAACGGACACCTCTCCTACAATGAGCAGTTCTTC
v_gene: TRBV20-1; len: 13; j_gene: TRBJ2-1; d_gene: .; abundance: few; CDR3aa: CSASILAGNEQFF; CDR3nt: TGCAGTGCTAGCATACTAGCAGGCAATGAGCAGTTCTTC
v_gene: TRBV2; len: 14; j_gene: TRBJ2-1; d_gene: .; abundance: .; CDR3aa: CATGEETNYNEQFF; CDR3nt: TGTGCCACCGGGGAAGAGACTAACTACAATGAGCAGTTCTTC
v_gene: TRBV9; len: 14; j_gene: TRBJ2-1; d_gene: .; abundance: few; CDR3aa: CASSTTQGYNEQFF; CDR3nt: TGTGCCAGCAGCACTACGCAGGGATACAATGAGCAGTTCTTC
v_gene: TRBV6-5; len: 16; j_gene: TRBJ1-6; d_gene: .; abundance: .; CDR3aa: CASSSPTGQVNSPLHF; CDR3nt: TGTGCCAGCAGCTCTCCCACAGGTCAGGTCAATTCACCCCTCCACTTT
v_gene: TRBV12-3/TRBV12-4; len: 17; j_gene: TRBJ1-1; d_gene: TRBD1; abundance: .; CDR3aa: CASSPGTGLVDNTEAFF; CDR3nt: TGTGCCAGCAGTCCCGGGACAGGCCTCGTAGATAACACTGAAGCTTTCTTT
v_gene: TRBV3-1; len: 12; j_gene: TRBJ2-5; d_gene: .; abundance: .; CDR3aa: CASSQDDNEQYF; CDR3nt: TGTGCCAGCAGCCAAGACGACAATGAGCAGTACTTC
v_gene: TRBV7-9; len: 16; j_gene: TRBJ2-7; d_gene: .; abundance: .; CDR3aa: CASSLYRSGSYNEQYF; CDR3nt: TGTGCCAGCAGCTTATACAGGTCTGGGTCCTACAATGAGCAGTACTTC
v_gene: TRBV12-3/TRBV12-4; len: 13; j_gene: TRBJ1-1; d_gene: .; abundance: .; CDR3aa: CASSFVGNTEAFF; CDR3nt: TGTGCCAGCAGTTTTGTCGGGAACACTGAAGCTTTCTTT
v_gene: TRBV27; len: 18; j_gene: TRBJ1-5; d_gene: .; abundance: .; CDR3aa: CASKPGSGQRGSLQPQHF; CDR3nt: TGTGCCAGCAAACCCGGATCGGGGCAAAGGGGGTCGCTCCAGCCCCAGCATTTT
v_gene: TRBV20-1; len: 15; j_gene: TRBJ2-1; d_gene: TRBD2; abundance: .; CDR3aa: CSARRSGGSYNEQFF; CDR3nt: TGCAGTGCTAGACGTAGCGGGGGATCCTACAATGAGCAGTTCTTC
v_gene: TRBV3-1; len: 17; j_gene: TRBJ1-5; d_gene: .; abundance: .; CDR3aa: CASSQGPPTDSNQPQHF; CDR3nt: TGTGCCAGCAGCCAAGGCCCGCCGACAGATAGCAATCAGCCCCAGCATTTT
v_gene: TRBV4-2; len: 14; j_gene: TRBJ1-2; d_gene: .; abundance: .; CDR3aa: CASSQGSTVDGYTF; CDR3nt: TGTGCCAGCAGCCAAGGCTCTACAGTGGATGGCTACACCTTC
v_gene: TRBV4-1; len: 20; j_gene: TRBJ2-1; d_gene: TRBD1; abundance: .; CDR3aa: CASSQVPFFRDSEGRDEQFF; CDR3nt: TGCGCCAGCAGCCAAGTGCCCTTCTTCCGGGACAGCGAGGGTAGGGATGAGCAGTTCTTC
v_gene: TRBV7-8; len: 12; j_gene: TRBJ2-7; d_gene: .; abundance: .; CDR3aa: CASSLRFHEQYF; CDR3nt: TGTGCCAGCAGCTTAAGGTTCCACGAGCAGTACTTC
v_gene: TRBV4-1; len: 16; j_gene: TRBJ2-1; d_gene: .; abundance: .; CDR3aa: CASSYPGSSTYNEQFF; CDR3nt: TGCGCCAGCAGCTACCCCGGTTCCTCCACCTACAATGAGCAGTTCTTC
v_gene: TRBV4-2; len: 16; j_gene: TRBJ1-4; d_gene: .; abundance: few; CDR3aa: CASSQAVSRTNEKLFF; CDR3nt: TGTGCCAGCAGCCAAGCCGTCTCCCGAACTAATGAAAAACTGTTTTTT
v_gene: TRBV29-1; len: 11; j_gene: TRBJ1-2; d_gene: .; abundance: .; CDR3aa: CSVVGYYGYTF; CDR3nt: TGCAGCGTTGTAGGGTACTATGGCTACACCTTC
v_gene: TRBV29-1; len: 15; j_gene: TRBJ2-7; d_gene: .; abundance: few; CDR3aa: CSVEAWDSNYYEQYF; CDR3nt: TGCAGCGTTGAAGCATGGGACTCCAACTACTACGAGCAGTACTTC
v_gene: TRBV6-6; len: 14; j_gene: TRBJ1-4; d_gene: TRBD1; abundance: .; CDR3aa: CASSPRQGEDKLFF; CDR3nt: TGTGCCAGCAGCCCTCGACAGGGGGAAGACAAACTGTTTTTT
v_gene: TRBV3-1; len: 16; j_gene: TRBJ2-5; d_gene: .; abundance: .; CDR3aa: CASSQGVRGAGETQYF; CDR3nt: TGTGCCAGCAGCCAAGGAGTTCGGGGGGCGGGAGAGACCCAGTACTTC
v_gene: TRBV6-2/TRBV6-3; len: 13; j_gene: TRBJ2-5; d_gene: .; abundance: many; CDR3aa: CASSYGGQETQYF; CDR3nt: TGTGCCAGCAGTTACGGGGGTCAAGAGACCCAGTACTTC
v_gene: TRBV4-1; len: 16; j_gene: TRBJ2-5; d_gene: .; abundance: few; CDR3aa: CASSQVYGSEIETQYF; CDR3nt: TGCGCCAGCAGCCAAGTATATGGTAGCGAGATTGAGACCCAGTACTTC
v_gene: TRBV10-3; len: 14; j_gene: TRBJ1-2; d_gene: TRBD1; abundance: .; CDR3aa: CAIRPGQGAYGYTF; CDR3nt: TGTGCCATCAGGCCGGGACAGGGGGCGTATGGCTACACCTTC
v_gene: TRBV10-1; len: 17; j_gene: TRBJ2-2; d_gene: TRBD1; abundance: .; CDR3aa: CASSASLPDRGTGELFF; CDR3nt: TGCGCCAGCAGCGCATCTCTTCCGGACAGGGGCACCGGGGAGCTGTTTTTT
v_gene: TRBV4-1; len: 16; j_gene: TRBJ2-3; d_gene: TRBD2; abundance: .; CDR3aa: CASSLSTSGGIDTQYF; CDR3nt: TGCGCCAGCAGCCTATCTACTAGCGGGGGGATAGATACGCAGTATTTT
v_gene: TRBV11-2; len: 16; j_gene: TRBJ2-1; d_gene: .; abundance: few; CDR3aa: CASSLDLAPPYNEQFF; CDR3nt: TGTGCCAGCAGCTTAGACCTAGCGCCTCCCTACAATGAGCAGTTCTTC
v_gene: TRBV15; len: 13; j_gene: TRBJ2-5; d_gene: .; abundance: many; CDR3aa: CATNKGRGETQYF; CDR3nt: TGTGCCACCAATAAAGGTCGTGGGGAGACCCAGTACTTC
v_gene: TRBV6-1; len: 15; j_gene: TRBJ2-1; d_gene: TRBD2; abundance: few; CDR3aa: CASSALAGGLGEQFF; CDR3nt: TGTGCCAGCAGTGCGTTAGCGGGGGGGCTGGGGGAGCAGTTCTTC
v_gene: TRBV5-1; len: 15; j_gene: TRBJ2-6; d_gene: .; abundance: .; CDR3aa: CASSLEQSGANVLTF; CDR3nt: TGCGCCAGCAGCTTGGAGCAGTCTGGGGCCAACGTCCTGACTTTC
v_gene: TRBV12-5; len: 17; j_gene: TRBJ2-3; d_gene: TRBD2; abundance: .; CDR3aa: CASGASPLAGASDTQYF; CDR3nt: TGTGCTAGTGGTGCCAGCCCCCTAGCGGGGGCCTCAGATACGCAGTATTTT
v_gene: TRBV29-1; len: 12; j_gene: TRBJ2-7; d_gene: .; abundance: .; CDR3aa: CSVFQGEESQYF; CDR3nt: TGCAGCGTTTTCCAGGGTGAGGAATCCCAGTACTTC
v_gene: TRBV18; len: 16; j_gene: TRBJ2-5; d_gene: .; abundance: .; CDR3aa: CASSPTVGGSQETQYF; CDR3nt: TGTGCCAGCTCACCAACCGTGGGCGGGTCCCAAGAGACCCAGTACTTC
v_gene: TRBV18; len: 13; j_gene: TRBJ1-1; d_gene: .; abundance: .; CDR3aa: CASSPDGGGEAFF; CDR3nt: TGTGCCAGCTCGCCCGACGGGGGCGGTGAAGCTTTCTTT
v_gene: TRBV4-1; len: 16; j_gene: TRBJ2-1; d_gene: TRBD1; abundance: .; CDR3aa: CASSRGQGGTYNEQFF; CDR3nt: TGCGCCAGCAGCCGAGGACAGGGGGGAACCTACAATGAGCAGTTCTTC